The next 28 T cell receptor beta chains were all read from a single sample in a study of shared clonotypes between healthy human individuals. Measured with immunoSEQ multiplex PCR; TCRdb has only the in-frame clones, and not every one. The sample holds some 2,000,000 clones, roughly 94% seen once. Sequencing used naive CD4+ T cells sorted from blood. Documented subset: CD45RA+ positively selected. Receptors originate from a man between 18 and 35 years old in good health.

The chain couples TRBV13 to TRBJ1-2; D remains ambiguous. V gave up 5 bases and J gave up 4 bases, with 11 bases separating them. Germline V gene data show CDR1 as PRHDT and CDR2 as FYEKMQ (reference sequence). The CDR3 totals 13 residues. CDR3 loop: CASSPPSVYGYTF. The CDR3, as DNA: TGTGCCAGCAGCCCCCCGTCGGTCTATGGCTACACCTTC.

This chain joins TRBV5-6 and TRBJ2-3, with 7 bases lining up with TRBD2. This CDR3 has 16 amino acids. Germline CDR1 reads SGHDT; CDR2 reads YYEEEE. Trimming cost V 6 bases and J 4 bases; bases outside gene matches: 14. The CDR3 region has the DNA TGTGCCAGCACCCCCAGAGGCGGGAGAGGAGCAGATACGCAGTATTTT. This codes for CASTPRGGRGADTQYF. The whole variable domain, remainder taken from reference TRBV5-6 and TRBJ2-3, is DAGVTQSPTHLIKTRGQQVTLRCSPKSGHDTVSWYQQALGQGPQFIFQYYEEEERQRGNFPDRFSGHQFPNYSSELNVNALLLGDSALYLCASTPRGGRGADTQYFGPGTRLTVL.

This clone showed up just once. The V gene is TRBV6-5, the J gene TRBJ2-1; 10 bases agree with TRBD2. Losses at the gene ends were 6 bases for V and 12 bases for J; bases not matched to a gene: 14. The germline gives CDR1 MNHEY, CDR2 SVGAGI. This CDR3 has 15 residues. CDR3 nucleotides: TGTGCCAGCAGGGACCCTAGCGGGGGAATCAAGGGGCAGTTCTTC. Its translation: CASRDPSGGIKGQFF.

The V call is TRBV11-2, the J call TRBJ2-1, with 8 bases lining up with TRBD1. Trimming at V came to 7 bases and at J to 0 bases, leaving 8 bases not matched to a gene. The CDR3 is 16 amino acids. Germline V gives CDR1 SGHAT, CDR2 FQNNGV. The chain's CDR3 is CASIEGQGDSYNEQFF. The CDR3 bases are TGTGCCAGCATCGAAGGACAGGGCGACTCCTACAATGAGCAGTTCTTC.

V and J are TRBV5-6 and TRBJ1-6, with D hard to call. The germline CDR1 and CDR2 sequences are SGHDT and YYEEEE. The CDR3 sequence is 15 residues long. V dropped 2 bases and J dropped 2 bases, with 8 bases sitting between them. This CDR3 reads CASSFEGTYNSPLHF. CDR3 nucleotides: TGTGCCAGCAGCTTCGAGGGCACCTATAATTCACCCCTCCACTTT. The whole variable domain, filled in from reference TRBV5-6 and TRBJ1-6, reads DAGVTQSPTHLIKTRGQQVTLRCSPKSGHDTVSWYQQALGQGPQFIFQYYEEEERQRGNFPDRFSGHQFPNYSSELNVNALLLGDSALYLCASSFEGTYNSPLHFGNGTRLTVT.

The chain uses TRBV4-2 and TRBJ2-7, with 8 bases identical to TRBD1. The CDR3 sequence is 15 residues long. Germline V CDR1 and CDR2: LGHNA, YNFKEQ. Trimming took 3 bases from V and 3 from J; bases not matched to a gene: 7. The CDR3 is CASSHERTGNYEQYF. For the CDR3, the DNA is TGTGCCAGCAGCCATGAAAGGACAGGGAACTACGAGCAGTACTTC.

In regard to this clone: A read error may produce the germline difference seen at one junction end. Other DNA sequences from this sample encode an identical CDR3 as well. V gene TRBV7-9 combines with J gene TRBJ2-7; D tentatively fits TRBD1 or TRBD2 (6 bases each). The CDR3 runs to 14 residues. Germline values: CDR1 SEHNR, CDR2 FQNEAQ (reference sequence). The CDR3 DNA reads as TGTGCCAGCAGTTTAGGGGGGAGGAGCTACGAGCAGTACTTC. It is translated as CASSLGGRSYEQYF.

This clone was seen once. The same CDR3 arises from other DNA sequences in this sample as well. This chain connects TRBV7-9 to TRBJ2-7; D not resolved. The CDR3 runs 12 residues. V shed 2 bases and J shed 2 bases, with 4 bases lying between them. Per the germline V gene, CDR1 is SEHNR and CDR2 is FQNEAQ (reference sequence). This chain's CDR3 is CASSLTTYEQYF. The CDR3 region has the DNA TGTGCCAGCAGCTTAACGACCTACGAGCAGTACTTC.

The gene calls are TRBV7-3 and TRBJ2-3; TRBD1 aligns across 7 bases. The CDR3 spans 14 residues. The germline gives CDR1 SGHTA, CDR2 FQGTGA. V trimming: 4 bases; J trimming: 9 bases; junction bases outside the gene matches: 10. In DNA, the CDR3 is TGTGCCAGCAGCTCCGTTGGAGCACAGGGGACGCAGTATTTT. This codes for CASSSVGAQGTQYF. The full variable domain, rest sourced from reference TRBV7-3 and TRBJ2-3, is GAGVSQTPSNKVTEKGKYVELRCDPISGHTALYWYRQSLGQGPEFLIYFQGTGAADDSGLPNDRFFAVRPEGSVSTLKIQRTERGDSAVYLCASSSVGAQGTQYFGPGTRLTVL.

The rearrangement uses TRBV25-1 and TRBJ1-2; TRBD1 matches at 8 bases. J lost 4 bases, V lost 8 bases, and 3 bases had no gene match. CDR1 is MGHDK, CDR2 SYGVNS, per germline. The CDR3 length is 12 residues. As DNA, the CDR3 is TGTGCCAGCGGGACAGGTGCCTATGGCTACACCTTC. It codes for CASGTGAYGYTF.

In its sample, this clone was seen once. J is TRBJ2-3 and V is TRBV7-2; D is unresolved. Germline assignment: CDR1 SGHTA and CDR2 FQGNSA. The CDR3 has 16 residues. The germline V and J ends were trimmed by 8 bases and 3 bases, with 21 bases remaining between them. CDR3: CASSTGGPTTTDTQYF. CDR3 in DNA: TGTGCCAGCTCCACCGGTGGTCCTACTACGACAGATACGCAGTATTTT.

The chain is built from TRBV29-1 and TRBJ1-1; D unclear. Germline V gene data show CDR1 as SQVTM and CDR2 as ANQGSEA. Trimming took 4 bases from V and 1 from J, leaving 10 bases between them. The CDR3 spans 13 residues. CDR3: CSVVRAANTEAFF. The CDR3 DNA reads TGCAGCGTTGTCCGCGCCGCGAACACTGAAGCTTTCTTT.

Remarks on this clone: The sample holds other DNA sequences that translate to the same CDR3. V usage is TRBV5-5 and J usage is TRBJ1-2; D unclear. Germline CDR1 SGHKS, CDR2 YYEKEE (reference sequence). Trimming stripped 0 bases from V and 1 base from J, with 4 bases between. The CDR3 totals 13 residues. CDR3 sequence reads: CASSLEGNYGYTF. As DNA, the CDR3 is TGTGCCAGCAGCTTGGAGGGTAACTATGGCTACACCTTC.

This chain connects TRBV7-2 to TRBJ2-1; D call uncertain. V was pared by 5 bases and J by 5 bases, with 13 bases between. Germline CDR1 is SGHTA and CDR2 is FQGNSA. The CDR3 is 14 amino acids. Here the CDR3 DNA reads TGTGCCAGCAGCCGGGTCATACTTGACAATGAGCAGTTCTTC. It translates to CASSRVILDNEQFF. The whole variable domain, remainder taken from reference TRBV7-2 and TRBJ2-1, is GAGVSQSPSNKVTEKGKDVELRCDPISGHTALYWYRQSLGQGLEFLIYFQGNSAPDKSGLPSDRFSAERTGGSVSTLTIQRTQQEDSAVYLCASSRVILDNEQFFGPGTRLTVL.

The chain uses TRBV30 and TRBJ2-7, with unresolved D. The CDR3 is made up of 13 amino acids. V lost 4 bases and J 3 bases, leaving 13 bases between the germline ends. CDR1 is GTSNPN, CDR2 SVGIG, per germline (reference sequence). The CDR3 nucleotides read TGTGCCTGGACCAGGATCCTTAGCTACGAGCAGTACTTC. Encoded protein: CAWTRILSYEQYF.

The V gene is TRBV6-1, the J gene TRBJ1-2, with D perhaps matching TRBD1 (6 bases). From germline, CDR1 is MNHNS and CDR2 SASEGT. This CDR3 is 13 amino acids long. The V and J ends lost 4 bases and 1 base respectively, with 7 bases between them. The CDR3 sequence is CASSGQVNYGYTF. CDR3 sequence (DNA): TGTGCCAGCAGTGGACAGGTTAACTATGGCTACACCTTC.

The rearrangement uses TRBV5-6 and TRBJ2-1; weak D call: TRBD2 (5 bases). The germline V gene encodes CDR1 SGHDT and CDR2 YYEEEE. The V end was cut by 0 bases, the J end by 0 bases, with 10 bases between. The CDR3 spans 16 residues. CDR3 residues: CASSLVGVLSYNEQFF. CDR3 in DNA: TGTGCCAGCAGCTTGGTCGGGGTACTCTCCTACAATGAGCAGTTCTTC.

This clone showed up just once. This CDR3 reads CASSYGTANPYEQYF. CDR3 sequence (DNA): TGTGCCAGCAGTTACGGGACAGCGAACCCCTACGAGCAGTACTTC. The V gene is TRBV6-5, the J gene TRBJ2-7; TRBD1 agrees at 7 bases. Per the germline V gene, CDR1 is MNHEY and CDR2 is SVGAGI. There are 15 residues in the CDR3. The V gene end was trimmed by 2 bases and the J gene end by 2 bases; junction bases not matched to a gene: 6.

The J gene is TRBJ1-6, the V gene TRBV18; tentatively, D is TRBD1 (5 bases). CDR1 and CDR2 (germline): KGHSH, LQKENI. The CDR3 runs 17 residues. Deletions cut 3 bases from V and 0 bases from J, with 12 bases between. CDR3 in amino acids: CASSPGATSSYNSPLHF. The DNA for the CDR3 is TGTGCCAGCTCACCCGGGGCCACGAGCTCCTATAATTCACCCCTCCACTTT.

This chain connects TRBV28 to TRBJ1-2; 7 bases agree with TRBD1. V was clipped by 5 bases and J by 4 bases; unmatched bases: 10. Looked up from germline, CDR1 is MDHEN and CDR2 is SYDVKM. The CDR3 has 15 amino acids. CDR3 DNA sequence: TGTGCCAGCAGTCCTCCGACAGGGTCTGCCTATGGCTACACCTTC. This encodes CASSPPTGSAYGYTF.

The V and J genes are TRBV21-1 and TRBJ1-5. TRBV21-1 is a pseudogene. This CDR3 is 14 amino acids long. The CDR3 coding sequence is TGTGCCAGCAGCAAAGATGAGGTACGCCAGCCCCAGCATTTT. This gives the protein CASSKDEVRQPQHF.

The chain uses TRBV28 and TRBJ2-2; 10 positions match TRBD1. This CDR3 contains 17 residues. Germline CDR1 MDHEN, CDR2 SYDVKM. After removal of 7 bases from V and 1 base from J, the junction contained 9 bases not matched to a gene. This chain's CDR3 is CASNGDRGVVNTGELFF. CDR3 nucleotides: TGTGCCAGCAATGGGGACAGGGGCGTAGTGAACACCGGGGAGCTGTTTTTT. Full variable domain (remainder filled in from reference TRBV28 and TRBJ2-2): DVKVTQSSRYLVKRTGEKVFLECVQDMDHENMFWYRQDPGLGLRLIYFSYDVKMKEKGDIPEGYSVSREKKERFSLILESASTNQTSMYLCASNGDRGVVNTGELFFGEGSRLTVL.

V is TRBV6-6 and J is TRBJ2-4, with 8 bases identical to TRBD1. Germline assignment: CDR1 MNHNY and CDR2 SVGAGI (reference sequence). V lost 6 bases, J lost 16 bases, and 8 bases stayed unmatched. This CDR3 has 11 amino acids. DNA for the CDR3: TGTGCCAGCAGGAAGGACAGGGAGCGATACTTC. It specifies CASRKDRERYF.

The CDR3 region is CASSLVTPTSGTDTQYF. DNA of the CDR3: TGCGCCAGCAGCTTGGTTACTCCGACTAGCGGCACAGATACGCAGTATTTT. The chain has TRBV5-1 and TRBJ2-3, with TRBD2 identical over 8 bases. The V gene's germline CDR1 is SGHRS and CDR2 YFSETQ. The V segment lost 0 bases and the J segment 1 base; nucleotides outside the gene matches: 7. This CDR3 has 17 amino acids.

The V gene is TRBV28, the J gene TRBJ1-5, with 8 bases fitting TRBD1. V dropped 5 bases and J dropped 5; count of bases not matched to a gene: 8. Germline-derived CDR1 and CDR2 are MDHEN and SYDVKM. The length of the CDR3 is 15 residues. For the CDR3, the DNA is TGTGCCAGCAGTGATTCAGGACAGGGCTATCAGCCCCAGCATTTT. Encoded protein: CASSDSGQGYQPQHF.

The chain uses TRBV21-1 and TRBJ1-5. TRBV21-1 is given as a pseudogene. This CDR3 comprises 12 residues. CDR3 DNA sequence: TGTGCCAGCAAGGTGGGTAATCAGCCCCAGCATTTT. It codes for CASKVGNQPQHF.

The chain couples TRBV9 to TRBJ1-6; D is uncertain. Germline CDR1 reads SGDLS; CDR2 reads YYNGEE. The CDR3 covers 15 residues. V lost 0 bases and J 5 bases, leaving 9 bases between the germline ends. DNA for the CDR3: TGTGCCAGCAGCGTAGAGGGCAGCAATAATTCACCCCTCCACTTT. This gives the protein CASSVEGSNNSPLHF.

CDR3 protein: CASSSGGSEQYF. CDR3 nucleotide sequence: TGTGCCAGCAGTTCGGGGGGATCCGAGCAGTACTTC. J is TRBJ2-7 and V is TRBV6-6, with TRBD2 identical over 7 bases. J was trimmed by 6 bases and V by 4 bases; bases with no gene match: 3. Germline lookup yields CDR1 MNHNY and CDR2 SVGAGI (reference sequence). The CDR3 has 12 amino acids.